Detailed here is one TCR beta chain. Its antigen is currently unknown. This record belongs to a study of blood T cells in healthy people across ages. Study summary: Template switching captured about one barcoded beta molecule per two T cells. Regarding the study as a whole: Among T cells, TCR beta diversity per million cells dropped roughly linearly as age rose. The lack of PBMC sorting stopped any conclusive naive versus antigen-experienced comparison.

Primed by a sample-barcoded 5' primer and a J-beta primer mix, a second PCR proceeded for about 7 to 11 cycles. One entry per CDR3 protein, called by TCRdb with MiXCR from the 5' RACE reads. Altogether about 1.1 million distinct CDR3 sequences are present, about two fifths being singletons, with the ten largest covering roughly 13%. This receptor was taken from a man between 18 and 35 years old in good health. Material: blood.

The CDR3: CASSLTGPDRQNEQFF. CDR3 nucleotides: TGTGCCAGCAGTTTAACGGGACCGGACAGACAGAATGAGCAGTTCTTC. The chain recombines TRBV12-3 or TRBV12-4 with TRBJ2-1; D might be TRBD1 (6 bases). The CDR3 totals 16 residues. V lost 2 bases and J lost 7, with 18 bases in between.